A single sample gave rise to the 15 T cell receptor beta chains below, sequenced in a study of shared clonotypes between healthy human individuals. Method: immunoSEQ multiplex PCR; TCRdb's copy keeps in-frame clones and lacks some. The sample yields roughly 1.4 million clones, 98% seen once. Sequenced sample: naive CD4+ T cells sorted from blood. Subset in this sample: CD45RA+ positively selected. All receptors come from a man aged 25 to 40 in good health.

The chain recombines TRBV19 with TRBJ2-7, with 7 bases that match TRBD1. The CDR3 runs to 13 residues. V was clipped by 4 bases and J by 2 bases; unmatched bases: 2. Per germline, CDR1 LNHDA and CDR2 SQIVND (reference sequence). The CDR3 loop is CASSKGQAYEQYF. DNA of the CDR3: TGTGCCAGTAGTAAAGGACAGGCCTACGAGCAGTACTTC.

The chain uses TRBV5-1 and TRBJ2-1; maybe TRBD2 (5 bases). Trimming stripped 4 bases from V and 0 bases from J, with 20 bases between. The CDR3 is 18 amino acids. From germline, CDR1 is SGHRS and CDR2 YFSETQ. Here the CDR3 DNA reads TGCGCCAGCAGCCCGGAGGTCGTTTATTGGGACTCCTACAATGAGCAGTTCTTC. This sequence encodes CASSPEVVYWDSYNEQFF.

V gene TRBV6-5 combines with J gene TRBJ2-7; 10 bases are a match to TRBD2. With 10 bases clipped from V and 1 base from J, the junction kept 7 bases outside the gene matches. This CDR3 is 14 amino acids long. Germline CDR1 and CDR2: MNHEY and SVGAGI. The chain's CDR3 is CATALAGVSYEQYF. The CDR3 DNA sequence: TGTGCCACCGCCCTAGCGGGAGTTTCCTACGAGCAGTACTTC.

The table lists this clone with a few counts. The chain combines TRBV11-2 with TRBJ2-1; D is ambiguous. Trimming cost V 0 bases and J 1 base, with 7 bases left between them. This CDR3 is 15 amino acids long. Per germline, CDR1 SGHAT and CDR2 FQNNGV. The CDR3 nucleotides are TGTGCCAGCAGCTTAGAAGGGTGGTCCTACAATGAGCAGTTCTTC. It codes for CASSLEGWSYNEQFF.

The CDR3 loop is CASSFNAGGSRETQYF. For the CDR3, the DNA is TGCGCCAGCAGCTTCAACGCGGGAGGGTCCAGAGAGACCCAGTACTTC. This chain joins TRBV5-1 and TRBJ2-5, with TRBD2 matching over 9 bases. The CDR3 is made up of 16 amino acids. The V and J ends lost 2 bases and 4 bases, in that order; junction bases with no gene match: 9. In germline, CDR1 is SGHRS, CDR2 YFSETQ.

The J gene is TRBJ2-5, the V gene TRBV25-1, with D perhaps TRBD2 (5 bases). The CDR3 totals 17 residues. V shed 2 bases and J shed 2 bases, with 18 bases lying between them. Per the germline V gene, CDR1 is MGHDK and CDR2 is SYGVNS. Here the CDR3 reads CASSERAARETQETQYF. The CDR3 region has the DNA TGTGCCAGCAGTGAACGGGCGGCTAGGGAGACTCAAGAGACCCAGTACTTC.

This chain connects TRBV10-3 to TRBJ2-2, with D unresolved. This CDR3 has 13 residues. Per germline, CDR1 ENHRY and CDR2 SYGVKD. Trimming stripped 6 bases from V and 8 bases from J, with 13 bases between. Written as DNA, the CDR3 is TGTGCCATCAGAGAAGAAAACCCGGGGGAGCTGTTTTTT. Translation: CAIREENPGELFF.

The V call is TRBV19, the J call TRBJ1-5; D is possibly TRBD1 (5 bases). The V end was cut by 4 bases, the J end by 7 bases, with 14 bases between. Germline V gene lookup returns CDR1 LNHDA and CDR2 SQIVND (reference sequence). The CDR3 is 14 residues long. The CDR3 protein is CASSRGQGGQPQHF. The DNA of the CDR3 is TGTGCCAGTAGTAGAGGCCAGGGTGGCCAGCCCCAGCATTTT.

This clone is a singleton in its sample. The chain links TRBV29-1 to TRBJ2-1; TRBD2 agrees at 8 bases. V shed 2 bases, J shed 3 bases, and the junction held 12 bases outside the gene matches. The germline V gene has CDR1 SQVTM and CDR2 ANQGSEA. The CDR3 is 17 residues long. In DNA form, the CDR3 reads TGCAGCGTTGAAAGTCTAGCGGGTGGTCCCATCTACAATGAGCAGTTCTTC. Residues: CSVESLAGGPIYNEQFF.

The CDR3 reads CASQESGNRYEQYF. CDR3 nucleotide sequence: TGTGCCAGTCAAGAAAGCGGGAATCGCTACGAGCAGTACTTC. The chain has TRBV28 and TRBJ2-7; 7 bases match TRBD2. The junction had 11 bases not matched to a gene; V was cut back by 9 bases and J by 3 bases. Germline assignment: CDR1 MDHEN and CDR2 SYDVKM. CDR3 length: 14 amino acids.

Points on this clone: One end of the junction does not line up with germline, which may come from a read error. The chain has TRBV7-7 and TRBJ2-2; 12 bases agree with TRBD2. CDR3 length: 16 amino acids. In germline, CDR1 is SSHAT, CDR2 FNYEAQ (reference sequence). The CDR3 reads CASSPRTSGDTGELFF. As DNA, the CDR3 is TGTGCTAGCAGCCCTCGGACTAGCGGGGACACCGGGGAGCTGTTTTTT. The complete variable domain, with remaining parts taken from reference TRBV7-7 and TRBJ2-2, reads GAGVSQSPRYKVTKRGQDVTLRCDPISSHATLYWYQQALGQGPEFLTYFNYEAQPDKSGLPSDRFSAERPEGSISTLTIQRTEQRDSAMYRCASSPRTSGDTGELFFGEGSRLTVL.

The CDR3 DNA follows: TGTGCCAGCAGCACCGCAGACAGGGGATCTTCATGGGGGATCACCGGGGAGCTGTTTTTT. The encoded protein is CASSTADRGSSWGITGELFF. The chain has TRBV7-8 and TRBJ2-2; 8 nucleotides match TRBD1. The CDR3 runs 20 residues. The germline V gene encodes CDR1 SGHVS and CDR2 FQNEAQ. Germline trimming cut 5 bases from V and 4 bases from J; bases unmatched to any gene: 21.

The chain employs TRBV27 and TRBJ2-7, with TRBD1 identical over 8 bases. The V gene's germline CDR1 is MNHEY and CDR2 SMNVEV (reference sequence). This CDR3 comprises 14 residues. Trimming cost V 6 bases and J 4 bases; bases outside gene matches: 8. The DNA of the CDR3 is TGTGCCAGCAGAGGAGACAGGGGTCGTTACGAGCAGTACTTC. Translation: CASRGDRGRYEQYF.

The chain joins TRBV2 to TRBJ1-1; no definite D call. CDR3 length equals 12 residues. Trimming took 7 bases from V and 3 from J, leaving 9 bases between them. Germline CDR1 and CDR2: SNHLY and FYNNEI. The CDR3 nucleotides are TGTGCCAGCACCTTGGGCGACACTGAAGCTTTCTTT. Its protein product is CASTLGDTEAFF. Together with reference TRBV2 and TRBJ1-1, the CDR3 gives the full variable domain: EPEVTQTPSHQVTQMGQEVILRCVPISNHLYFYWYRQILGQKVEFLVSFYNNEISEKSEIFDDQFSVERPDGSNFTLKIRSTKLEDSAMYFCASTLGDTEAFFGQGTRLTVV.

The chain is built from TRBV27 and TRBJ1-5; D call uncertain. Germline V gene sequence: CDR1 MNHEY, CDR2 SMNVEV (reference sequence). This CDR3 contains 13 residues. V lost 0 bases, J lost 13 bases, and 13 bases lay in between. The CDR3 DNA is TGTGCCAGCAGTTTATCCCTATACTCTGATCAGCATTTT. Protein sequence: CASSLSLYSDQHF.